The 11 T cell receptor beta chains listed next were all sequenced from one sample in a study of identical twins. TCRdb re-called the 5' RACE reads with MiXCR, one entry per CDR3 protein. The sample has some 500,000 distinct CDR3 sequences, nearly 10% seen once. This sample was shared with a second study, whose subject was yellow fever vaccine responses in identical twins.

Specimen: PBMCs. These receptors originate from a woman between 18 and 29 years old in good health.

This chain joins TRBV20-1 and TRBJ2-3; D unresolved. There are 15 residues in the CDR3. The germline V and J ends were trimmed by 3 bases and 5 bases, with 18 bases remaining between them. Germline assignment: CDR1 DFQATT and CDR2 SNEGSKA (reference sequence). CDR3 DNA: TGCAGTGCTAGCTACCTCCAGGCGTCGGTAGATACGCAGTATTTT. Its translation: CSASYLQASVDTQYF.

V gene TRBV5-5 combines with J gene TRBJ2-2; the D is unclear. CDR3 length equals 13 residues. The germline V gene encodes CDR1 SGHKS and CDR2 YYEKEE (reference sequence). V lost 0 bases and J 6 bases, leaving 6 bases between the germline ends. CDR3 nucleotides: TGTGCCAGCAGCTTGGCCACGGCCGGGGAGCTGTTTTTT. Amino acids: CASSLATAGELFF.

This clonotype was counted only a few times. The chain joins TRBV28 to TRBJ2-7; weak D call: TRBD2 (5 bases). The CDR3 is 14 residues long. Germline V gene lookup returns CDR1 MDHEN and CDR2 SYDVKM. V shed 4 bases and J shed 2 bases, with 12 bases lying between them. The CDR3 DNA is TGTGCCAGCAGTTCCCGAGGGCTCGCCTACGAGCAGTACTTC. It specifies CASSSRGLAYEQYF.

This clonotype was picked up a small number of times. The chain uses TRBV3-1 and TRBJ2-4, with D perhaps assigned TRBD1 or TRBD2 (6 bases each). This CDR3 comprises 16 residues. V shed 1 base and J shed 6 bases, with 16 bases lying between them. CDR1 is LGHDT, CDR2 YNNKEL, per germline (reference sequence). CDR3 protein: CASSQVNREVGNIQYF. The CDR3 nucleotides are TGTGCCAGCAGCCAAGTTAACAGGGAGGTCGGAAACATTCAGTACTTC.

This clonotype was seen a few times. The chain has TRBV18 and TRBJ2-7, with unresolved D. The CDR3 has 12 amino acids. From germline, CDR1 is KGHSH and CDR2 LQKENI. Trimming took off 3 bases at V and 6 bases at J, with 9 bases between the two ends. The CDR3 region has the DNA TGTGCCAGCTCACCTGGGCAGAGCGAGCAGTACTTC. Residues: CASSPGQSEQYF.

This clonotype was observed many times. The chain carries TRBV7-6 and TRBJ2-7; the D call may be TRBD1 or TRBD2 (5 bases each). The CDR3 length is 14 residues. V dropped 5 bases and J dropped 2 bases, with 13 bases sitting between them. Germline V gene data show CDR1 as SGHVS and CDR2 as FNYEAQ. CDR3 sequence: CASSPTGTAYEQYF. CDR3 in DNA: TGTGCCAGCAGCCCGACCGGGACCGCCTACGAGCAGTACTTC. Based on the CDR3 plus reference TRBV7-6 and TRBJ2-7, the full variable domain is GAGVSQSPRYKVTKRGQDVALRCDPISGHVSLYWYRQALGQGPEFLTYFNYEAQQDKSGLPNDRFSAERPEGSISTLTIQRTEQRDSAMYRCASSPTGTAYEQYFGPGTRLTVT.

The chain employs TRBV27 and TRBJ2-7; 11 nucleotides align to TRBD2. The J segment lost 0 bases and the V segment lost 5 bases, leaving 18 bases of the junction unmatched. The length of the CDR3 is 20 residues. Germline lookup yields CDR1 MNHEY and CDR2 SMNVEV (reference sequence). The CDR3 region has the DNA TGTGCCAGCAGTCCCCGACTAGCGGGACAATGGATAAGGAGCTCCTACGAGCAGTACTTC. Translating it yields CASSPRLAGQWIRSSYEQYF.

This clonotype was observed a few times. The rearrangement uses TRBV15 and TRBJ2-7; D may be TRBD1 or TRBD2 (5 bases each). The length of the CDR3 is 13 residues. The germline CDR1 and CDR2 sequences are LNHNV and YYDKDF (reference sequence). V gave up 6 bases and J gave up 3 bases, with 12 bases separating them. In DNA form, the CDR3 reads TGTGCCACCAGTGAAGAGGGGAGCTACGAGCAGTACTTC. It encodes CATSEEGSYEQYF.

The V gene is TRBV3-1, the J gene TRBJ2-7; the D is unclear. The germline CDR1 and CDR2 sequences are LGHDT and YNNKEL (reference sequence). The CDR3 is made up of 15 amino acids. V lost 6 bases, J lost 3 bases, and 18 bases lay in between. The CDR3 loop is CASSLNTRSNYEQYF. The CDR3 DNA reads as TGTGCCAGCAGTCTTAATACACGGTCCAACTACGAGCAGTACTTC.

This clonotype was seen many times. The rearrangement uses TRBV12-3 or TRBV12-4 and TRBJ2-1; 7 positions agree with TRBD2. This CDR3 contains 15 residues. Trimming cost V 7 bases and J 3 bases; bases outside gene matches: 9. CDR3 sequence reads: CASTLSGINYNEQFF. Here the CDR3 DNA reads TGTGCCAGCACGTTAAGCGGGATTAACTACAATGAGCAGTTCTTC.

This clonotype appeared many times. The chain links TRBV29-1 to TRBJ2-2, with D unresolved. The CDR3 covers 13 residues. Trimming stripped 4 bases from V and 1 base from J, with 7 bases between. From germline, CDR1 is SQVTM and CDR2 ANQGSEA. CDR3 in DNA: TGCAGCGTTGGCAAGGAGAACACCGGGGAGCTGTTTTTT. Its protein is CSVGKENTGELFF.